This T cell receptor beta chain is from a study of blood T cell repertoires in COVID-19. The V gene lost 1 base and the J gene lost 12 bases, with 16 bases spanning the gap. Germline values: CDR1 SGHDN, CDR2 FVKESK. This CDR3 spans 15 amino acids. Assay: immunoSEQ multiplex PCR; the TCRdb copy retains only in-frame clones and omits some. In the table there are around 700,000 clones, around 89% of which are singletons. The source is a woman aged 18 to 35 with acute or convalescent COVID-19. The chain is built from TRBV14 and TRBJ1-6; D is undetermined. Sequencing was performed on peripheral blood. The chain's CDR3 is CASSQGARFMEPLHF. The DNA for the CDR3 is TGTGCCAGCAGCCAAGGGGCGCGATTTATGGAACCCCTCCACTTT.